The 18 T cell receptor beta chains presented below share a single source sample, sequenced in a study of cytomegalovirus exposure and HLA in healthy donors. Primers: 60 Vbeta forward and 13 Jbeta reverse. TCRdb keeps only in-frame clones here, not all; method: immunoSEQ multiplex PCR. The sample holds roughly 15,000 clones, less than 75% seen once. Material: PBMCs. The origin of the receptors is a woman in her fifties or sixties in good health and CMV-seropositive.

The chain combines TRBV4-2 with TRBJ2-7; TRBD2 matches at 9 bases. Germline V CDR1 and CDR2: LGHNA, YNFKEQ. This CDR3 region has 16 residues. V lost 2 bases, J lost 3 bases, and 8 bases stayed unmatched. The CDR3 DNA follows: TGTGCCAGCAGCCAAAAGGGAGGTAGCGGGAGCTACGAGCAGTACTTC. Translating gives CASSQKGGSGSYEQYF.

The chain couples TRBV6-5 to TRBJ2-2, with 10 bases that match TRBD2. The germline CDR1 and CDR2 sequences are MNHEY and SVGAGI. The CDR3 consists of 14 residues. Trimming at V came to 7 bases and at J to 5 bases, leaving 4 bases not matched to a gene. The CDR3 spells CASKPGLATGELFF. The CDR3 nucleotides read TGTGCCAGCAAACCGGGACTAGCGACCGGGGAGCTGTTTTTT.

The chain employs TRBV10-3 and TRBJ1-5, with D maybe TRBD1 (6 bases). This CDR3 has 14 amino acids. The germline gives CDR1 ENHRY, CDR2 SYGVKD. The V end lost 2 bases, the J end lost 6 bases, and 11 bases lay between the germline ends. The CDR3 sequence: CAISEQGGGQPQHF. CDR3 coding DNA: TGTGCCATCAGTGAGCAGGGAGGGGGTCAGCCCCAGCATTTT.

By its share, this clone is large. CDR3 in amino acids: CASIYGLAARDTQYF. In DNA, the CDR3 is TGTGCCAGCATCTATGGACTAGCGGCCAGGGATACGCAGTATTTT. This chain connects TRBV6-1 to TRBJ2-3, with 10 nucleotides matching TRBD2. Germline values: CDR1 MNHNS, CDR2 SASEGT. J lost 6 bases, V lost 7 bases, and 10 bases had no gene match. The CDR3 has 15 amino acids.

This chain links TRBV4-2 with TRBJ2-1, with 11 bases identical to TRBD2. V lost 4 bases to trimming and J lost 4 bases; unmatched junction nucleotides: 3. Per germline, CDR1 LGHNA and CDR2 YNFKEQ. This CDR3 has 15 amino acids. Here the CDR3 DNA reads TGTGCCAGCAGCCCCCTAGCGGGAGGTTACAATGAGCAGTTCTTC. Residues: CASSPLAGGYNEQFF.

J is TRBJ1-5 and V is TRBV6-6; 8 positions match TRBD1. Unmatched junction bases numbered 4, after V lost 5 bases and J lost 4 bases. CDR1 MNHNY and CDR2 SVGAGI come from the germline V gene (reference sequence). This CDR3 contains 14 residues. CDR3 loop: CASSTGGKNQPQHF. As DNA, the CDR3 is TGTGCCAGCAGTACAGGGGGGAAAAATCAGCCCCAGCATTTT.

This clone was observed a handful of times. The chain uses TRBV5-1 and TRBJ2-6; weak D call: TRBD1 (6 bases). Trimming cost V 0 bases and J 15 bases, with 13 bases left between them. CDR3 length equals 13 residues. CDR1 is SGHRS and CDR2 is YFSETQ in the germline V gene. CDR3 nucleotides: TGCGCCAGCAGCTTGGAACAGGGTTGGGGCCTGACTTTC. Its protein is CASSLEQGWGLTF.

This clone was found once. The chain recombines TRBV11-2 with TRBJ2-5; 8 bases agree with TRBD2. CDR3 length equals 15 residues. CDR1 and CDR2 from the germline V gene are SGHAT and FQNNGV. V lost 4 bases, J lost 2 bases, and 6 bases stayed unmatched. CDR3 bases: TGTGCCAGCAGCTCCCGAGGGACTAGGCAAGAGACCCAGTACTTC. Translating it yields CASSSRGTRQETQYF.

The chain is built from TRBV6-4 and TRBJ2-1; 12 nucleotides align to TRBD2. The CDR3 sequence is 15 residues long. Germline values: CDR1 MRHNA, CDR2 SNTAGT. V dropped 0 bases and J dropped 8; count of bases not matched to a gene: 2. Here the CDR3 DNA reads TGTGCCAGCAGTGACTCAGCTAGCGGGGGGGATGAGCAGTTCTTC. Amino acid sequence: CASSDSASGGDEQFF.

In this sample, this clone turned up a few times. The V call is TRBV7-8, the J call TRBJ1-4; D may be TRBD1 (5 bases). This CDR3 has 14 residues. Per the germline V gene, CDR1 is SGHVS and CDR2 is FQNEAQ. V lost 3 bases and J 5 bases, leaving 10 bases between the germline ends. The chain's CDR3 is CASSFRAANEKLFF. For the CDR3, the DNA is TGTGCCAGCAGCTTCAGGGCAGCAAATGAAAAACTGTTTTTT.

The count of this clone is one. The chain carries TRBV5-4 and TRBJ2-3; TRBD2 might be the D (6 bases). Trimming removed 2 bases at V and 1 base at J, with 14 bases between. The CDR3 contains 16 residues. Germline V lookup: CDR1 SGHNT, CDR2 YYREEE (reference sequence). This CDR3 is CASSFPTASGTDTQYF. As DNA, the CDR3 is TGTGCCAGCAGCTTCCCGACGGCTAGCGGCACAGATACGCAGTATTTT.

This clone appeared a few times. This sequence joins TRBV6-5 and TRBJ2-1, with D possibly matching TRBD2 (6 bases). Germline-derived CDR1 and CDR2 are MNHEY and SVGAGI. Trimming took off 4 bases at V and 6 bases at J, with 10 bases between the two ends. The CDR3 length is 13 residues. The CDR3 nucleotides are TGTGCCAGCAGTTTACTAGCCGGCAATGAGCAGTTCTTC. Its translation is CASSLLAGNEQFF.

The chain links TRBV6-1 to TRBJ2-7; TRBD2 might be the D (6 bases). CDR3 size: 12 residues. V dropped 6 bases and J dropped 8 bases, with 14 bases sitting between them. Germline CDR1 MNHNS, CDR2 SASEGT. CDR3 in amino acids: CASSRDSWQQYF. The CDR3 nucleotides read TGTGCCAGCAGCCGGGACTCTTGGCAGCAGTACTTC.

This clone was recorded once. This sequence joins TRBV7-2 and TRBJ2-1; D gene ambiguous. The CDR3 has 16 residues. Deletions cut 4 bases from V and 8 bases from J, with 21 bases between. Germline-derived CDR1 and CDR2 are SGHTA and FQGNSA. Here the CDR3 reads CASSSFSSPGYDEQFF. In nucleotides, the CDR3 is TGTGCCAGCAGCTCCTTCTCGTCGCCGGGTTACGATGAGCAGTTCTTC.

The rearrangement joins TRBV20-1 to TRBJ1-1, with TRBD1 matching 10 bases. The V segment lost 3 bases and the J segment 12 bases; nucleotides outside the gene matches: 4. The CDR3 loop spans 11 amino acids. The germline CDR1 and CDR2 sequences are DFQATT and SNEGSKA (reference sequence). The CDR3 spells CSARKGQGSFF. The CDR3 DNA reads TGCAGTGCTAGGAAGGGACAGGGGTCTTTCTTT.

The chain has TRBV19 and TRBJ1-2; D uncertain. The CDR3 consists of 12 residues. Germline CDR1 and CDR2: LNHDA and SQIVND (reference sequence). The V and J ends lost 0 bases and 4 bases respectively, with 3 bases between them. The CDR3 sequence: CASSIDFYGYTF. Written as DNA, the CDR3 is TGTGCCAGTAGTATAGACTTCTATGGCTACACCTTC.

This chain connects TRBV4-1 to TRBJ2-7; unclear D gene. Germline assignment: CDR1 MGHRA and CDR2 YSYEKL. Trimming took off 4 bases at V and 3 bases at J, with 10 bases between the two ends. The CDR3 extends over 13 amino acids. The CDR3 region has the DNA TGCGCCAGCAGCCCAGACCCAGGCTACGAGCAGTACTTC. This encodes CASSPDPGYEQYF.

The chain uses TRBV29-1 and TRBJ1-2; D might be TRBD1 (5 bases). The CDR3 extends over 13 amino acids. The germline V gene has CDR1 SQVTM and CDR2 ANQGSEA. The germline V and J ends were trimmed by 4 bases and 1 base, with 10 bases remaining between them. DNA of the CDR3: TGCAGCGTTGGGGGCAGCTTTAACTATGGCTACACCTTC. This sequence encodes CSVGGSFNYGYTF.